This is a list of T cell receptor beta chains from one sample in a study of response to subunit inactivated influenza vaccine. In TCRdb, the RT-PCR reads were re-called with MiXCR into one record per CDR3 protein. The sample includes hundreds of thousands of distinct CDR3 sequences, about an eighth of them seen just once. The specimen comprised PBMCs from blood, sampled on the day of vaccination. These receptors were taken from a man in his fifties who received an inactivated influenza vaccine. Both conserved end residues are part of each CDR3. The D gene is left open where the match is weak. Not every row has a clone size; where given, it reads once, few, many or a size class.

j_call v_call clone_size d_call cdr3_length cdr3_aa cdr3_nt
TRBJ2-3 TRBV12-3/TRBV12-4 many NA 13 CASSLGIADTQYF TGTGCCAGCAGTTTGGGAATCGCAGATACGCAGTATTTT
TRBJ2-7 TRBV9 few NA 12 CASSRDLYEQYF TGTGCCAGCAGCCGGGATCTCTACGAGCAGTACTTC
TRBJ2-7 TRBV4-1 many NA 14 CASSLSGGFYEQYF TGCGCCAGCAGCCTCAGCGGAGGGTTCTACGAGCAGTACTTC
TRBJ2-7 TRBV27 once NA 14 CASRIAWSSYEQYF TGTGCCAGCCGAATTGCGTGGAGCTCCTACGAGCAGTACTTC
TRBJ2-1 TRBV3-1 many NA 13 CASSQEGGNEQFF TGTGCCAGCAGCCAGGAGGGCGGCAATGAGCAGTTCTTC
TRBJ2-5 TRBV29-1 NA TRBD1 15 CSGDRPKRDQETQYF TGCAGCGGGGACAGGCCCAAAAGGGACCAAGAGACCCAGTACTTC
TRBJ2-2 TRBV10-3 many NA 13 CAISREMAGELFF TGTGCCATCAGTAGGGAGATGGCCGGGGAGCTGTTTTTT
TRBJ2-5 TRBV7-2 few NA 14 CASSLGGLEETQYF TGTGCCAGCAGCTTAGGCGGACTCGAAGAGACCCAGTACTTC
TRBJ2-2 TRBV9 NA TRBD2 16 CASSVSSGAHTGELFF TGTGCCAGCAGCGTATCTAGCGGGGCCCACACCGGGGAGCTGTTTTTT
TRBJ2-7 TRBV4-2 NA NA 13 CASSQESGREQYF TGTGCCAGCAGCCAAGAATCGGGACGCGAGCAGTACTTC
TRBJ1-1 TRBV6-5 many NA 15 CASSYSIGMNTEAFF TGTGCCAGCAGTTACTCGATCGGAATGAACACTGAAGCTTTCTTT
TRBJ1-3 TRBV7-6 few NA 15 CASSFVLVAGNTIYF TGTGCCAGCAGCTTCGTCCTAGTCGCTGGAAACACCATATATTTT